The clone carrying this T cell receptor beta chain was seen at least ten times. Its antigen remains unidentified. TCRdb re-derived calls from the multiplex PCR reads in MiXCR, one entry per CDR3 protein. The sample yields about 180,000 distinct CDR3 sequences, 30% to 35% seen once. This entry comes from a study of breast tumors, draining lymph nodes, adjacent tissues. The CDR3 contains 14 residues. Germline V gene sequence: CDR1 WSHSY, CDR2 SAAADI. Between the trimmed V and J ends, which lost 7 bases and 10 bases, there was a span of 17 bases. Regarding the study as a whole: Data only fit, rather than demonstrated, lymph node origin of most tumor T cells. Tumor and nontumor repertoires were significantly more similar in luminal-like than in basal-like breast cancer. Tumor TCR diversity was below lymph nodes but above nontumor tissue.

Breast cancer patients provided tissue from their axillary draining lymph nodes. V is TRBV10-2 and J is TRBJ1-6, with unresolved D. Sequenced sample: axillary lymph node tissue. The clonotype originates from a female donor with breast cancer. Some clones in this sample may be carry-over from other donors' samples. The CDR3 nucleotides read TGCGCCAGCAATAAGGACTCTCTCCTCTCACCCCTCCACTTT. This encodes CASNKDSLLSPLHF.